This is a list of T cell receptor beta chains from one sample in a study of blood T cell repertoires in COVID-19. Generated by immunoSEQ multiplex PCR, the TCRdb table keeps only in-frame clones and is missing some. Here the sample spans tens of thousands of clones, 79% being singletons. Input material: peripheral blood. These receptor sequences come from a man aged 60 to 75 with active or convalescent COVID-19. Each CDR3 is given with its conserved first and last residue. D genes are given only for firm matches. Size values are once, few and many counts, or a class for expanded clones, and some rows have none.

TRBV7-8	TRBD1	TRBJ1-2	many	TGTGCCAGCAGCCTCATGGGACAGTATAACTATGGCTACACCTTC	CASSLMGQYNYGYTF
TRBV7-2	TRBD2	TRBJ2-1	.	TGTGCCAGCAGCTTTAGCGGGGAGGAGTTCTTC	CASSFSGEEFF
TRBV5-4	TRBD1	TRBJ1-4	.	TGTGCCAGCAGCTGGAACCGACAGGGCGACGAAAAACTGTTTTTT	CASSWNRQGDEKLFF
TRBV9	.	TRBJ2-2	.	TGTGCCAGCAGCGTAGGAGATTCCCGGGAGCTGTTTTTT	CASSVGDSRELFF
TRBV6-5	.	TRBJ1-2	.	TGTGCCAGCAGTTACCTGGCACGTGAGGGTGGCTACACCTTC	CASSYLAREGGYTF
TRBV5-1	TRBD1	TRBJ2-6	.	TGCGCCAGCAGCTGGGACAGCTCTGGGGCCAACGTCCTGACTTTC	CASSWDSSGANVLTF
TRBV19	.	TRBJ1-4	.	TGTGCCAGCTCGGACATGGGGCGTTCAAAACTGTTTTTT	CASSDMGRSKLFF
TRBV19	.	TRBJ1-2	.	TGTGCCAGTAGTAGCGAGGGCAGATCCTACTATGGCTACACCTTC	CASSSEGRSYYGYTF
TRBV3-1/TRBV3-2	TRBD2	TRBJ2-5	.	TGTGCCAGCAGCCAGTTTAGCGGGGAACAAGAGACCCAGTACTTC	CASSQFSGEQETQYF
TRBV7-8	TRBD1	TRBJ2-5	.	TGTGCCAGCAGCTTCGGGACAGGGGGCCTAGAGACCCAGTACTTC	CASSFGTGGLETQYF
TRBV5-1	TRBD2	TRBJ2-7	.	TGCGCCAGCAGCCTACTAGCGGGGGGTATATCCTACGAGCAGTACTTC	CASSLLAGGISYEQYF
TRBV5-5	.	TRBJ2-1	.	TGTGCCAGCACCACAGGGGGGGTCTACAATGAGCAGTTCTTC	CASTTGGVYNEQFF
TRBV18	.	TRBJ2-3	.	TGTGCCAGCTCACGAGATAGCGGCGCTAGCACAGATACGCAGTATTTT	CASSRDSGASTDTQYF
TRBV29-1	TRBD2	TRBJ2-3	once	TGCAGCGTTGATTTTCCGGGGGGGACAGATACGCAGTATTTT	CSVDFPGGTDTQYF
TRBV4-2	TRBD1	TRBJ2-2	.	TGTGCCAGCAGCCAAGCTACGAGGGGGCAGAGCGGGGAGCTGTTTTTT	CASSQATRGQSGELFF
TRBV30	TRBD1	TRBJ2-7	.	TGTGCCTGGGAAATCTACAGGGGATGGAAGTACTTC	CAWEIYRGWKYF
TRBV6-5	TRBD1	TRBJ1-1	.	TGTGCCGGTCAAGGGACAGGGGGCCTTGGTAGGGCTTTCTTT	CAGQGTGGLGRAFF